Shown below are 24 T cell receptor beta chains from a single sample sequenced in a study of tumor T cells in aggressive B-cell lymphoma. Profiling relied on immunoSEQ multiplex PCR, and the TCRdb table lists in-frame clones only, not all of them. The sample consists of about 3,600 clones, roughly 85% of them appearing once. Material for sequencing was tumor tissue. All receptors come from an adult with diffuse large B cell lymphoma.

Here the CDR3 DNA reads TGTGCCAGCAAATCTTGGTACAAACAAAGTCGGGCCAACGTCCTGACTTTC. Amino acids: CASKSWYKQSRANVLTF. V usage is TRBV9 and J usage is TRBJ2-6; D not resolved. Germline CDR1 SGDLS, CDR2 YYNGEE. The CDR3 runs to 17 residues. V was cut by 6 bases and J by 5 bases, with 21 bases left in between.

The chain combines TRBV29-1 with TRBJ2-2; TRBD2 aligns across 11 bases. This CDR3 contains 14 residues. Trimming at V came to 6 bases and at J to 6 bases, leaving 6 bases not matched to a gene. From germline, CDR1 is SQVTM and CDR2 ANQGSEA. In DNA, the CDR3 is TGCAGCGTCCGACTAGCGGGAAGGCCCGGGGAGCTGTTTTTT. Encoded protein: CSVRLAGRPGELFF.

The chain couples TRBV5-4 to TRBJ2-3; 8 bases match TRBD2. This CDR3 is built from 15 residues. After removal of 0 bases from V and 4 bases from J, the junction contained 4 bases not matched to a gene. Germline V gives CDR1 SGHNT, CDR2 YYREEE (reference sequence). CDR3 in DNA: TGTGCCAGCAGCTTGGGCGGGGGGTCCGCAGATACGCAGTATTTT. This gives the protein CASSLGGGSADTQYF.

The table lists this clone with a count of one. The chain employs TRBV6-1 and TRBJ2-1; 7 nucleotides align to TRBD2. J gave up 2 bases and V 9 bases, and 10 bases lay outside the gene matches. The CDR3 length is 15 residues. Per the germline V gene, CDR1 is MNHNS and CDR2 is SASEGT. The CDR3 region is CASSLGGGTYNEQFF. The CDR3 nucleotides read TGTGCCAGTAGTCTGGGCGGGGGTACCTACAATGAGCAGTTCTTC.

The CDR3 coding sequence is TGTGCCAGCAGCTTTGTGGGACAGGGGGCGCGAAATGAGCAGTTCTTC. Amino acids: CASSFVGQGARNEQFF. The rearrangement joins TRBV5-6 to TRBJ2-1, with TRBD1 identical over 12 bases. The CDR3 has 16 amino acids. In germline, CDR1 is SGHDT, CDR2 YYEEEE. V trimming: 2 bases; J trimming: 7 bases; junction bases outside the gene matches: 7.

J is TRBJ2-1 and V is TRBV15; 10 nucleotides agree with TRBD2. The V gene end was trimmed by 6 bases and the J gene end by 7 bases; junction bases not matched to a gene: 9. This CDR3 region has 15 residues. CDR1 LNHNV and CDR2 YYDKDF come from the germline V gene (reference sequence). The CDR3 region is CATSGRLAGENEQFF. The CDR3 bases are TGTGCCACCAGTGGAAGGCTAGCGGGAGAAAATGAGCAGTTCTTC.

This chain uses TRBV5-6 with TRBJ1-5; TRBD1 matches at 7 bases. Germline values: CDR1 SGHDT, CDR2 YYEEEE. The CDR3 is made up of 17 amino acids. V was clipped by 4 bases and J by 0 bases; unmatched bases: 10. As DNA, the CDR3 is TGTGCCAGCAGCGTGGCTCTAGGGGGCTTTAGCAATCAGCCCCAGCATTTT. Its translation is CASSVALGGFSNQPQHF.

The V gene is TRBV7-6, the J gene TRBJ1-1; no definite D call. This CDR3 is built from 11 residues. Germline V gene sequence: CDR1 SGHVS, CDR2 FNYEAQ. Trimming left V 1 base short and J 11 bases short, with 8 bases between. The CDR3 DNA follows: TGTGCCAGCAGCTTAGGGGGAGAGGCTTTCTTT. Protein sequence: CASSLGGEAFF.

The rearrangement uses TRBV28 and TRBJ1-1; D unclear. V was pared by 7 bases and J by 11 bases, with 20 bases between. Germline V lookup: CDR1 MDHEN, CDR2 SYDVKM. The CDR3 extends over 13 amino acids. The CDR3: CASNSIPSLPAFF. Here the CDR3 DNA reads TGTGCCAGCAATTCTATCCCGTCTTTACCGGCTTTCTTT.

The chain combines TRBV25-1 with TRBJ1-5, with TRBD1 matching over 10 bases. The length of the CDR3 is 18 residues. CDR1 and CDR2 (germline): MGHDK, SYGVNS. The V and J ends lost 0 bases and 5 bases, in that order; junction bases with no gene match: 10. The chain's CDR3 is CASSEYRAGQGGDQPQHF. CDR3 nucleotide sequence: TGTGCCAGCAGTGAATATCGGGCCGGACAGGGGGGGGATCAGCCCCAGCATTTT.

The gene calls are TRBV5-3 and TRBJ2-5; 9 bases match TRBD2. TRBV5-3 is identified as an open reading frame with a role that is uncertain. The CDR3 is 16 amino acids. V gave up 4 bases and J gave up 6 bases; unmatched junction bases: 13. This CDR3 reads CARSMSRLAGIKTQYF. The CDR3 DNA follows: TGTGCCAGAAGCATGTCTCGGCTAGCGGGGATCAAGACCCAGTACTTC.

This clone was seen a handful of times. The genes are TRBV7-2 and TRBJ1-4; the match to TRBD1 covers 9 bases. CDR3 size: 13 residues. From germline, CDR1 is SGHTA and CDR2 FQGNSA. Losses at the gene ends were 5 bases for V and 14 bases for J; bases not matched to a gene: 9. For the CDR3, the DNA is TGTGCCAGCAGCCCGAGGGGGGGGACAGGGCTGTTTTTT. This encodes CASSPRGGTGLFF. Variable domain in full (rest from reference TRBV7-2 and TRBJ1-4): GAGVSQSPSNKVTEKGKDVELRCDPISGHTALYWYRQSLGQGLEFLIYFQGNSAPDKSGLPSDRFSAERTGGSVSTLTIQRTQQEDSAVYLCASSPRGGTGLFFGSGTQLSVL.

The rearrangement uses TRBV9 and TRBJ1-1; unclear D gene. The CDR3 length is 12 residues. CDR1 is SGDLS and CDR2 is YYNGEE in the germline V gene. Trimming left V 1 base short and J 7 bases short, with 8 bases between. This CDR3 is CASSVIGNEAFF. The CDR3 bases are TGTGCCAGCAGCGTAATCGGGAATGAAGCTTTCTTT.

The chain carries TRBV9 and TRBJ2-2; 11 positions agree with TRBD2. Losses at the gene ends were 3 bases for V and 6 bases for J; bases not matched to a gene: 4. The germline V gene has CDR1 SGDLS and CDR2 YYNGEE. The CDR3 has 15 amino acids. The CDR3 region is CASSALSGGAGELFF. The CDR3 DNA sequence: TGTGCCAGCAGCGCCCTTAGCGGGGGGGCCGGGGAGCTGTTTTTT.

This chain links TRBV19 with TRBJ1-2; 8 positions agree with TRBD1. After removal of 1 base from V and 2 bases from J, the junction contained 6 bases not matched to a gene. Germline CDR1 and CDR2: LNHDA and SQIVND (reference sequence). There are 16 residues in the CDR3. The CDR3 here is CASSIARTGNNYGYTF. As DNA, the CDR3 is TGTGCCAGTAGTATAGCTAGGACAGGGAACAACTATGGCTACACCTTC.

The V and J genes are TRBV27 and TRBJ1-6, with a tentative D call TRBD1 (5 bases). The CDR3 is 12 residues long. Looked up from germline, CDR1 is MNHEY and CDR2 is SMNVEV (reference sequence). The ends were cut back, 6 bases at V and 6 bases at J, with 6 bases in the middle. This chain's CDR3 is CASSQGNSPLHF. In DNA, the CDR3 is TGTGCCAGCAGCCAGGGTAATTCACCCCTCCACTTT.

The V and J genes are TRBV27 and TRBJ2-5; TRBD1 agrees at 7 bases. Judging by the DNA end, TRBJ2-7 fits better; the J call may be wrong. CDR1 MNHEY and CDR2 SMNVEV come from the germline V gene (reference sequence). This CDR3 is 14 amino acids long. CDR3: CASSLRDSYYEQYF. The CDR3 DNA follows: TGTGCCAGCAGTTTGAGGGACAGCTACTACGAGCAGTACTTC.

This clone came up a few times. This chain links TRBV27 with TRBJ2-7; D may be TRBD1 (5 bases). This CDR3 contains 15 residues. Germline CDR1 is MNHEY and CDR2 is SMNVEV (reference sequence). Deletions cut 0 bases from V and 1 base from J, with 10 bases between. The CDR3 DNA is TGTGCCAGCAGTTTATCGGCAGGGAATTCCTACGAGCAGTACTTC. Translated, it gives CASSLSAGNSYEQYF.

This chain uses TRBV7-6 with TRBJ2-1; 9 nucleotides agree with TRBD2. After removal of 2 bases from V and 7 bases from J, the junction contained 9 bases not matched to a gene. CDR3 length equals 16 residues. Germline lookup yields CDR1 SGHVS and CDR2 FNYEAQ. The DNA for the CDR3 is TGTGCCAGCAGCTTACGGGCTAGCGGGGAGAGTAATGAGCAGTTCTTC. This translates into CASSLRASGESNEQFF.

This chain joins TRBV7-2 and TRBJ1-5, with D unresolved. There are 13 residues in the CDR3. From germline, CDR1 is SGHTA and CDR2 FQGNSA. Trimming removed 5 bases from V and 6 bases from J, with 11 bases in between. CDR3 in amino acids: CASSPQATQPQHF. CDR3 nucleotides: TGTGCCAGCAGCCCCCAGGCGACTCAGCCCCAGCATTTT.

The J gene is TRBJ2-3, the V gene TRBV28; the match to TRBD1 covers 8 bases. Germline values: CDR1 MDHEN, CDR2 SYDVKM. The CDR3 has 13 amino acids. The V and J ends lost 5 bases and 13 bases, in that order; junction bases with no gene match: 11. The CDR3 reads CASSQAKDREEYF. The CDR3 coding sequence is TGTGCCAGCAGTCAAGCTAAGGACAGGGAGGAGTATTTT. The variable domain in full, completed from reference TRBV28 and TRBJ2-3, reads DVKVTQSSRYLVKRTGEKVFLECVQDMDHENMFWYRQDPGLGLRLIYFSYDVKMKEKGDIPEGYSVSREKKERFSLILESASTNQTSMYLCASSQAKDREEYFGPGTRLTVL.

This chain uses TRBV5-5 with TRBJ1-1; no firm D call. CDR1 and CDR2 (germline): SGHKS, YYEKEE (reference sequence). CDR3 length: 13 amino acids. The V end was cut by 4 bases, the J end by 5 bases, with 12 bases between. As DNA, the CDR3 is TGTGCCAGCAGCCGTGGAGTAGAGACTGAAGCTTTCTTT. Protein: CASSRGVETEAFF.

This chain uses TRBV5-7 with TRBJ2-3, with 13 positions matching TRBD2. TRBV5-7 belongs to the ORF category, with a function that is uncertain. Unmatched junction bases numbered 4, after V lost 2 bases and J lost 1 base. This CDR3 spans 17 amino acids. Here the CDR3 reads CASSFTSGGAGTDTQYF. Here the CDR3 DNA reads TGTGCCAGCAGCTTCACTAGCGGGGGGGCCGGCACAGATACGCAGTATTTT.

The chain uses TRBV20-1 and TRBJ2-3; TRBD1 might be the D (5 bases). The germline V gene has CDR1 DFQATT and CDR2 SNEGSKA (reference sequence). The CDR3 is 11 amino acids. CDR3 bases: TGCAGCAGGGCTTCCACAGATACGCAGTATTTT. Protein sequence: CSRASTDTQYF.